This T cell receptor (beta chain) was obtained from a study of tissue T cells after allogeneic stem cell transplantation (dated 2022 in TCRdb). Broadly, across the study: The study profiled TCR beta repertoires in many tissues obtained from research autopsies of patients with and without GVHD, and also in mouse models of GVHD. The human part of the study was a prospective observational study with no blinding and no randomization. Overall study results and their limits: The patient cohort was small and clinically heterogeneous, and sampling depth was acknowledged as a limitation. Which tissue TCRs were alloreactive or antigen-specific was not determined in the study, and some clones might have been persisting host cells. Only a few T cell clones appeared in more than one patient, yet motif-based clustering showed tissue-specific repertoire signatures that were shared between patients. Within patients, how anatomically similar tissues were was a major factor shaping TCR repertoire composition, regardless of disease or transplant status. In both patients and mice, only a limited portion of the TCR repertoire detected in tissues was captured by blood and spleen T cells.

This sample's time point label indicates: mouse harvest day 14 after allogeneic transplant. Each mouse graft, delivered by tail vein injection, combined 10^6 splenic CD5+ T cells with 10^7 T-cell-depleted bone marrow cells. A major MHC-mismatch B6 (H2b) into BALB/c (H2d) model was used to model mouse GVHD, and tissues were profiled at day 7 or 14. Mouse tissues and retro-orbital blood were harvested on day 7 or 14 post-transplant using separate sterile tools per animal; livers were flushed beforehand. Before genomic DNA isolation with the DNeasy Blood & Tissue Kit, mouse tissues were minced using razor blades in buffered saline. CDR3 length: 13 amino acids, cysteine to phenylalanine. Part of the CDR3 DNA is given, 36 bases translated from base 1. According to the germline V gene, CDR1 reads SGHSN and CDR2 reads HYEKVE. V is cut back by 3 bases and J by 4 bases, with 1 base in the junction unmatched.

Notes on this clone: The target of this receptor is not known. The receptor originates from a mouse, and its gene names and germline sequences are accordingly murine. The CDR3 is cut off 1 residue early in the read; its end comes from the germline J gene.

Library method: the immunoSEQ multiplex PCR assay. Adaptive Biotechnologies performed the TCRbeta CDR3 sequencing at survey depth and reported CDR3 sequences, V/J genes, productive frequency and template counts. TCR beta CDR3 regions were amplified from genomic DNA rather than RNA. The paper's data handling went like this. Pairwise repertoire overlap between tissues was quantified with Jensen-Shannon divergence, where 1 means complete divergence and 0 identical. Tissues were grouped by single-linkage agglomerative hierarchical clustering of pairwise JSD values, and the clustering results were shown as dendrograms. All patient samples were analyzed with GLIPH2 using simulation_depth 1000, kmer_min_depth 3 and cdr3_length_cutoff 8, and only groups containing more than two unique CDR3s were kept. In a standardized tissue-overlap score, Jaccard GLIPH-group overlap across patients was extrapolated to a standard repertoire size of 1000 clones. Linear mixed-effect models, with tissue as a fixed effect and individual as a random effect, were used to test how diversity related to clinical or experimental variables. The table comes from immuneACCESS by way of TCRdb, which keeps in-frame sequences with V and J called. Part of the clones is missing from these tables; in studies checked, under half for an unresolved V gene and the rest for unknown reasons. V, J and clone size derive from that table, while D and trimming were established from the DNA sequence. This sample holds roughly 2,200 clones; 40% to 50% were observed only once. The ten largest clones represent approximately 25% of the sample.

The sequence came from a female BALB/c mouse given C57BL/6 T cells with graft-versus-host disease after an allogeneic hematopoietic cell transplant. The sequencing sample was made of gut tissue. The chain was built from TRBV12-1 and TRBJ2-5, with 9 middle bases fitting TRBD1. CDR3 bases read: TGTGCCAGCTCTAGGACAGGGGAAGACACCCAGTAC. This yields the protein CASSRTGEDTQY. The whole CDR3 sequence reads CASSRTGEDTQYF.